This T cell receptor beta chain emerged from a study of blood T cell repertoires in COVID-19. In the study overall: Sources were T cells, B-cell-depleted T cells, or PBMCs; the material itself was cDNA or gDNA.

CDR3 length: 13 amino acids. Trimming pared 0 bases from V and 7 bases from J, leaving 6 bases between. Looked up from germline, CDR1 is KGHDR and CDR2 is SFDVKD. Under the authors' procedure: Reference gene primer amplification gave estimated nucleated cell counts. Assay: immunoSEQ multiplex PCR; the TCRdb copy retains only in-frame clones and omits some. V and J calls and clone size follow that table, whereas D and trimming were derived from the DNA. The sample consists of 250,000 to 300,000 clones, roughly nine tenths of them appearing once. The V call is TRBV24-1, the J call TRBJ1-3; no clear D. The TCR originated in a middle-aged woman who had recovered from COVID-19. Sequenced material: peripheral blood. CDR3 bases: TGTGCCACCAGTGATTTGTCCGGGAACACCATATATTTT. Translated: CATSDLSGNTIYF.